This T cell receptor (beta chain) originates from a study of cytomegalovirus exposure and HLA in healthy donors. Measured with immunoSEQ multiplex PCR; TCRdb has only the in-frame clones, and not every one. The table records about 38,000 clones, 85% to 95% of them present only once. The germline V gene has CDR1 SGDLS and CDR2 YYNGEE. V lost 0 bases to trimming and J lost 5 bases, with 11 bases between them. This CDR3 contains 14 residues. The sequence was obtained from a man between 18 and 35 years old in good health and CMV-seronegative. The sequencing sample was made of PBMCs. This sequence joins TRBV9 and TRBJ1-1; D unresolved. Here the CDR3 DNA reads TGTGCCAGCAGCGTAGCGGGGTCGGAGACTGAAGCTTTCTTT. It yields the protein CASSVAGSETEAFF.